Listed below are T cell receptor beta chains from one sample, sequenced in a study of shared clonotypes between healthy human individuals. Assay used: immunoSEQ multiplex PCR; TCRdb lists only in-frame clones, some missing. In the table there are a few million clones, over 90% of which are singletons. Sequencing input: naive CD4+ T cells from PBMCs. The receptors were sampled from a man aged 18 to 30 in good health. Some clones in this sample may be carry-over from other donors' samples. Each CDR3 is given with its conserved first and last residue. Each record gives: J gene, D gene, clone size, V gene, CDR3 DNA, CDR3 protein. D genes are given only for firm matches. Some rows mark clone size as missing; the rest say once, few, many or name a class of expanded clone.

j_gene: TRBJ2-7; d_gene: TRBD2; abundance: NA; v_gene: TRBV11-2; CDR3nt: TGTGCCAGCAGCTTACAGACTAGCGGGAGCTCCTACGAGCAGTACTTC; CDR3aa: CASSLQTSGSSYEQYF
j_gene: TRBJ2-1; d_gene: TRBD1; abundance: NA; v_gene: TRBV2; CDR3nt: TGTGCCAGCAGTATCGACAGGGCGGCCTACAATGAGCAGTTCTTC; CDR3aa: CASSIDRAAYNEQFF
j_gene: TRBJ2-2; d_gene: TRBD2; abundance: NA; v_gene: TRBV25-1; CDR3nt: TGTGCCAGCGGACGGACTAGCGGATCCACCGGGGAGCTGTTTTTT; CDR3aa: CASGRTSGSTGELFF
j_gene: TRBJ1-1; d_gene: NA; abundance: NA; v_gene: TRBV6-5; CDR3nt: TGTGCCAGCACCCGGGGAACTGAAGCTTTCTTT; CDR3aa: CASTRGTEAFF
j_gene: TRBJ1-1; d_gene: NA; abundance: few; v_gene: TRBV28; CDR3nt: TGTGCCAGCCTAGAACAGACTAACACTGAAGCTTTCTTT; CDR3aa: CASLEQTNTEAFF
j_gene: TRBJ2-7; d_gene: TRBD1; abundance: NA; v_gene: TRBV4-2; CDR3nt: TGTGCCAGCAGCCAAGAACGGGACAGGGAAGGCGAGCAGTACTTC; CDR3aa: CASSQERDREGEQYF
j_gene: TRBJ1-3; d_gene: TRBD1; abundance: NA; v_gene: TRBV28; CDR3nt: TGTGCCAGCACCCTAGCAGGGGCAGGGGGACCTCACACCATATATTTT; CDR3aa: CASTLAGAGGPHTIYF
j_gene: TRBJ2-7; d_gene: TRBD1; abundance: NA; v_gene: TRBV28; CDR3nt: TGTGCCAGCACCCCTGGAAGGGGGCAAAGAGAGCAGTACTTC; CDR3aa: CASTPGRGQREQYF
j_gene: TRBJ2-1; d_gene: TRBD1; abundance: NA; v_gene: TRBV18; CDR3nt: TGTGCCAGCTCACCACCTCTGGCGGGACAGGGGGCGAATGAGCAGTTCTTC; CDR3aa: CASSPPLAGQGANEQFF
j_gene: TRBJ2-7; d_gene: NA; abundance: NA; v_gene: TRBV6-1; CDR3nt: TGTGCCAGCAGCTACCTGAGGGGGATAGGGGAGCAGTACTTC; CDR3aa: CASSYLRGIGEQYF
j_gene: TRBJ2-3; d_gene: TRBD2; abundance: NA; v_gene: TRBV2; CDR3nt: TGTGCCAGCAGTGATAGCGGGAGCCGGAGAGATACGCAGTATTTT; CDR3aa: CASSDSGSRRDTQYF
j_gene: TRBJ2-7; d_gene: NA; abundance: once; v_gene: TRBV7-2; CDR3nt: TGTGCCAGCAGCCTTGACAGGGGAGGGAACGAGCAGTACTTC; CDR3aa: CASSLDRGGNEQYF
j_gene: TRBJ1-1; d_gene: NA; abundance: NA; v_gene: TRBV9; CDR3nt: TGTGCCAGCAGCGTAGGCTGGCAGACTGAAGCTTTCTTT; CDR3aa: CASSVGWQTEAFF
j_gene: TRBJ2-1; d_gene: TRBD2; abundance: NA; v_gene: TRBV7-3; CDR3nt: TGTGCCAGCAGCAGACGGACGGGAGGGTTAGGTAGCAATGAGCAGTTCTTC; CDR3aa: CASSRRTGGLGSNEQFF
j_gene: TRBJ2-2; d_gene: TRBD1; abundance: NA; v_gene: TRBV5-1; CDR3nt: TGCGCCAGCAGCTTGGGACAGGGCAACACCGGGGAGCTGTTTTTT; CDR3aa: CASSLGQGNTGELFF
j_gene: TRBJ2-1; d_gene: TRBD2; abundance: NA; v_gene: TRBV28; CDR3nt: TGTGCCAGCAGAGGACTAGCGGGAGAACATGAGCAGTTCTTC; CDR3aa: CASRGLAGEHEQFF
j_gene: TRBJ2-2; d_gene: TRBD2; abundance: NA; v_gene: TRBV6-5; CDR3nt: TGTGCCAGCAGCGCCGGGACTAGTCGTGGGGAGCTGTTTTTT; CDR3aa: CASSAGTSRGELFF
j_gene: TRBJ1-5; d_gene: TRBD1; abundance: NA; v_gene: TRBV2; CDR3nt: TGTGCCAGCAGTGGAGGTATAGGAGGACAGGGGCCAAGGTATAGCAATCAGCCCCAGCATTTT; CDR3aa: CASSGGIGGQGPRYSNQPQHF
j_gene: TRBJ2-7; d_gene: NA; abundance: once; v_gene: TRBV5-1; CDR3nt: TGCGCCAGCAGCAGCGGGTTCCGCTACGAGCAGTACTTC; CDR3aa: CASSSGFRYEQYF
j_gene: TRBJ2-7; d_gene: TRBD2; abundance: NA; v_gene: TRBV5-1; CDR3nt: TGCGCCAGCAGTAAAGCGGGGGGGACCTACGAGCAGTACTTC; CDR3aa: CASSKAGGTYEQYF
j_gene: TRBJ1-3; d_gene: NA; abundance: NA; v_gene: TRBV28; CDR3nt: TGTGCCAGCAGTTTATCGACATTTGGAAACACCATATATTTT; CDR3aa: CASSLSTFGNTIYF
j_gene: TRBJ2-4; d_gene: NA; abundance: NA; v_gene: TRBV11-2; CDR3nt: TGTGCCAGCAGCTTCCCGCCGAACTTAGCCAAAAACATTCAGTACTTC; CDR3aa: CASSFPPNLAKNIQYF
j_gene: TRBJ2-2; d_gene: TRBD2; abundance: NA; v_gene: TRBV5-1; CDR3nt: TGCGCCAGCAGCTCCCGAGCGGGAGGGCCTTCCGGGGAGCTGTTTTTT; CDR3aa: CASSSRAGGPSGELFF
j_gene: TRBJ2-5; d_gene: NA; abundance: NA; v_gene: TRBV28; CDR3nt: TGTGCCAGCAGTTTCCCCATAGAGACCCAGTACTTC; CDR3aa: CASSFPIETQYF
j_gene: TRBJ1-5; d_gene: NA; abundance: few; v_gene: TRBV30; CDR3nt: TGTGCCTGGAGTGGCGACAGGCCCAATCAGCCCCAGCATTTT; CDR3aa: CAWSGDRPNQPQHF
j_gene: TRBJ2-5; d_gene: TRBD2; abundance: NA; v_gene: TRBV28; CDR3nt: TGTGCCAGCAGTTTATTGGGGGAGGGAGCGGAGACCCAGTACTTC; CDR3aa: CASSLLGEGAETQYF
j_gene: TRBJ2-1; d_gene: NA; abundance: NA; v_gene: TRBV9; CDR3nt: TGTGCCAGCAGCGTAGCAGGGGTCTCCTACAATGAGCAGTTCTTC; CDR3aa: CASSVAGVSYNEQFF
j_gene: TRBJ2-1; d_gene: TRBD2; abundance: once; v_gene: TRBV28; CDR3nt: TGTGCCAGCAGCCTAGCGGGAACTAGCTCCTACAATGAGCAGTTCTTC; CDR3aa: CASSLAGTSSYNEQFF
j_gene: TRBJ2-1; d_gene: TRBD2; abundance: NA; v_gene: TRBV2; CDR3nt: TGTGCCAGCAGTCCTCTAGCGGGGGCCTACAATGAGCAGTTCTTC; CDR3aa: CASSPLAGAYNEQFF
j_gene: TRBJ2-7; d_gene: NA; abundance: NA; v_gene: TRBV27; CDR3nt: TGTGCCAGCAGTTTATTAGGGGACACCAACTCCTACGAGCAGTACTTC; CDR3aa: CASSLLGDTNSYEQYF
j_gene: TRBJ1-1; d_gene: TRBD1; abundance: NA; v_gene: TRBV6-4; CDR3nt: TGTGCCAGCAGTGCCGAGGACAGGGCCACTGAAGCTTTCTTT; CDR3aa: CASSAEDRATEAFF
j_gene: TRBJ2-7; d_gene: TRBD1; abundance: NA; v_gene: TRBV28; CDR3nt: TGTGCCAGCAGTTCACCGGGACAGGGTTTTGGCGAGCAGTACTTC; CDR3aa: CASSSPGQGFGEQYF
j_gene: TRBJ2-5; d_gene: NA; abundance: NA; v_gene: TRBV2; CDR3nt: TGTGCCAGCAGTCAGGACGGGGAAGGAGAGACCCAGTACTTC; CDR3aa: CASSQDGEGETQYF
j_gene: TRBJ2-2; d_gene: NA; abundance: once; v_gene: TRBV7-3; CDR3nt: TGTGCCAGCAGCTTATATGGGGGAAGGAACACCGGGGAGCTGTTTTTT; CDR3aa: CASSLYGGRNTGELFF
j_gene: TRBJ2-7; d_gene: NA; abundance: NA; v_gene: TRBV18; CDR3nt: TGTGCCAGCTCACCGCAGATCACCTACGAGCAGTACTTC; CDR3aa: CASSPQITYEQYF
j_gene: TRBJ2-5; d_gene: TRBD1; abundance: NA; v_gene: TRBV4-2; CDR3nt: TGTGCCAGCAGCAGGACCCGCCCGGGACAGGGGGGAGAGACCCAGTACTTC; CDR3aa: CASSRTRPGQGGETQYF
j_gene: TRBJ2-3; d_gene: TRBD2; abundance: NA; v_gene: TRBV10-3; CDR3nt: TGTGCCATTTCGACTAGCGGGGGGGGAGATACGCAGTATTTT; CDR3aa: CAISTSGGGDTQYF
j_gene: TRBJ2-5; d_gene: NA; abundance: NA; v_gene: TRBV28; CDR3nt: TGTGCCAGCAGTTTGACGGAGACCCAGTACTTC; CDR3aa: CASSLTETQYF
j_gene: TRBJ2-1; d_gene: NA; abundance: NA; v_gene: TRBV7-2; CDR3nt: TGTGCCAGCAGCCCCCCCAACGGTTACAATGAGCAGTTCTTC; CDR3aa: CASSPPNGYNEQFF
j_gene: TRBJ2-3; d_gene: NA; abundance: NA; v_gene: TRBV27; CDR3nt: TGTGCCAGCAGTTTAGGGGGACTCTTAAGCACAGATACGCAGTATTTT; CDR3aa: CASSLGGLLSTDTQYF
j_gene: TRBJ2-1; d_gene: NA; abundance: NA; v_gene: TRBV7-3; CDR3nt: TGTGCCAGCTCACCAGCCCGGGATCCCCACAATGAGCAGTTCTTC; CDR3aa: CASSPARDPHNEQFF
j_gene: TRBJ1-2; d_gene: NA; abundance: NA; v_gene: TRBV10-3; CDR3nt: TGTGCCATCAGTGCACCAAACTATGGCTACACCTTC; CDR3aa: CAISAPNYGYTF
j_gene: TRBJ1-1; d_gene: TRBD1; abundance: NA; v_gene: TRBV2; CDR3nt: TGTGCCAGCCTAGTCTACAGGGGGGCCTTCTTT; CDR3aa: CASLVYRGAFF
j_gene: TRBJ1-1; d_gene: TRBD1; abundance: NA; v_gene: TRBV5-4; CDR3nt: TGTGCCAGCAGCCCTGGACAGGGTCTGCGCACTGAAGCTTTCTTT; CDR3aa: CASSPGQGLRTEAFF
j_gene: TRBJ2-2; d_gene: TRBD1; abundance: NA; v_gene: TRBV11-2; CDR3nt: TGTGCCAGCTCGAGAACGACAGGGGCGAACACCGGGGAGCTGTTTTTT; CDR3aa: CASSRTTGANTGELFF
j_gene: TRBJ2-7; d_gene: TRBD2; abundance: NA; v_gene: TRBV28; CDR3nt: TGTGCCAGCGTATCCAACCCCCGGGGGGCCTACGAGCAGTACTTC; CDR3aa: CASVSNPRGAYEQYF
j_gene: TRBJ2-2; d_gene: TRBD2; abundance: NA; v_gene: TRBV5-1; CDR3nt: TGCGCCAGCCGGGCCCAAGCGGGAGCGAACACCGGGGAGCTGTTTTTT; CDR3aa: CASRAQAGANTGELFF
j_gene: TRBJ1-5; d_gene: NA; abundance: NA; v_gene: TRBV6-6; CDR3nt: TGTGCCAGCAGTTACTCGATTGTTCAGCCCCAGCATTTT; CDR3aa: CASSYSIVQPQHF
j_gene: TRBJ1-4; d_gene: NA; abundance: NA; v_gene: TRBV29-1; CDR3nt: TGCAGCGCCATGGACGGACGTAATGAAAAACTGTTTTTT; CDR3aa: CSAMDGRNEKLFF
j_gene: TRBJ1-3; d_gene: TRBD1; abundance: NA; v_gene: TRBV4-1; CDR3nt: TGCGCCAGCAGAAGACAGGGGGAGGTATATGGCGGTGGAAACACCATATATTTT; CDR3aa: CASRRQGEVYGGGNTIYF
j_gene: TRBJ1-4; d_gene: TRBD1; abundance: NA; v_gene: TRBV2; CDR3nt: TGTGCCAGCAGAATGACAGGGGGCCAGAAACTGTTTTTT; CDR3aa: CASRMTGGQKLFF